The entry below describes one T cell receptor (beta chain). The antigen remains undetermined. The TRB libraries of cDNA were built by UMI-labeled 5' RACE. TCRdb processed the 5' RACE reads again and assigns one entry to each CDR3 protein, with no DNA. The table gives 60,000 or so distinct CDR3 sequences; the top ten clones make up 20% to 25% of it. This sample is part of a study of CXCR3-negative and CXCR3-positive naive CD8 T cells. Study background: Sequencing gave 140 million or so TRB reads overall, about 1.5 +/- 0.3 million per library.

Study-level points and caveats: Naive CXCR3-positive and CXCR3-negative cells shared TRBV-TRBJ usage; memory cells diverged. Much lower diversity was found in memory CD8+ cells, while both naive subsets had comparably high diversity.

The TCR was taken from a human donor in good health. Some clones in this sample may be carry-over from other donors' samples. The source material was memory CD8+ T cells from blood.

CDR3: CASSQVTNTDTQYF. This sequence joins TRBV4-3 and TRBJ2-3. Germline lookup yields CDR1 LGHNA and CDR2 YSLEER. The CDR3 totals 14 residues.